This TCR beta chain was obtained from a study of T-cell memory formation after mild COVID-19. CDR3 size: 15 residues. The trim removed 6 bases at V and 8 bases at J, leaving 15 bases unmatched. TCRdb re-called the 5' RACE reads through MiXCR, storing one row per CDR3 protein. This sample has 350,000 to 550,000 distinct CDR3 sequences, with more than 15% found just once. The chain couples TRBV12-3 or TRBV12-4 to TRBJ1-2; TRBD1 aligns across 7 bases. The sequence was collected from a man aged 18 to 29 who had mild COVID-19 (a few samples of this study predate the infection). Cell type and time point are not known. The sequenced sample consisted of PBMCs or a T cell subset sorted from them (not recorded which). The CDR3 DNA is TGTGCCAGCAGGCCAGGGACAGCCAGGCAGGGGGGCTACACCTTC. It specifies CASRPGTARQGGYTF.